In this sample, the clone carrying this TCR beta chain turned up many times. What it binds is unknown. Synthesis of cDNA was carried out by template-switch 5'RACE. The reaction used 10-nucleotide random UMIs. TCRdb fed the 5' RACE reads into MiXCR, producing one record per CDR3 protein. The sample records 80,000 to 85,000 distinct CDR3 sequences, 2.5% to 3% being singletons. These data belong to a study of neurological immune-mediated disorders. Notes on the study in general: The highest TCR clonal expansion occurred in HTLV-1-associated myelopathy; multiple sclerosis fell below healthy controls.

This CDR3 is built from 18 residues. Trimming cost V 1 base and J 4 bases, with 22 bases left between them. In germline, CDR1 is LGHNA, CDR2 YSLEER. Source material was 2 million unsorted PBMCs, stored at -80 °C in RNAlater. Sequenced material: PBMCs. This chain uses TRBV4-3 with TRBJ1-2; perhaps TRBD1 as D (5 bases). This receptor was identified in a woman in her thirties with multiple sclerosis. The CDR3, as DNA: TGCGCCAGCAGCCAAGTGGGGCTCGACCCGGGGACGATCTATGGCTACACCTTC. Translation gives CASSQVGLDPGTIYGYTF.